The 21 T cell receptor beta chains below were found in one sample sequenced in a study of graft-versus-host responses after intestinal transplantation. These receptors are not linked to any known antigen. The repertoire was sequenced with immunoSEQ multiplex PCR; TCRdb's copy has only in-frame clones and lacks some. Here the sample spans more than 65,000 clones, over 75% being singletons. The sequencing here drew on unstimulated CD4+ T cells sorted from spleen or lymph node cells, taken before transplant. The receptor set was obtained from a human donor who was the organ donor for an intestinal transplant.

This CDR3 reads CASSLGAGGRTDTQYF. CDR3 nucleotide sequence: TGTGCCAGCAGTTTAGGAGCGGGGGGACGCACAGATACGCAGTATTTT. V gene TRBV28 combines with J gene TRBJ2-3; 9 bases are a match to TRBD2. J lost 1 base, V lost 2 bases, and 4 bases had no gene match. Germline assignment: CDR1 MDHEN and CDR2 SYDVKM. This CDR3 is built from 16 residues.

The chain couples TRBV9 to TRBJ1-4, with 7 bases fitting TRBD1. The CDR3 consists of 15 residues. The trim removed 3 bases at V and 5 bases at J, leaving 7 bases unmatched. CDR1 SGDLS and CDR2 YYNGEE come from the germline V gene. The CDR3 DNA reads as TGTGCCAGCAGCGGCCACAGGGGCCCCAATGAAAAACTGTTTTTT. This gives the protein CASSGHRGPNEKLFF.

The CDR3: CASSYPGQSNEKLFF. For the CDR3, the DNA is TGTGCCAGCAGTTACCCGGGACAAAGTAATGAAAAACTGTTTTTT. The rearrangement uses TRBV6-5 and TRBJ1-4, with a tentative D call TRBD1 (6 bases). The CDR3 sequence is 15 residues long. The V gene lost 2 bases and the J gene lost 4 bases, with 11 bases spanning the gap. CDR1 and CDR2 (germline): MNHEY, SVGAGI.

The chain combines TRBV19 with TRBJ1-1, with D possibly matching TRBD1 (5 bases). The CDR3 spans 12 residues. Trimming shortened V by 3 bases and J by 7 bases, and 9 bases separated the two germline ends. Germline CDR1 LNHDA, CDR2 SQIVND (reference sequence). The CDR3: CASSMIQGEAFF. CDR3 coding DNA: TGTGCCAGTAGTATGATCCAGGGTGAAGCTTTCTTT.

The gene calls are TRBV6-4 and TRBJ1-1; D not certain. The V end lost 4 bases, the J end lost 2 bases, and 8 bases lay between the germline ends. Germline CDR1 reads MRHNA; CDR2 reads SNTAGT. The CDR3 is made up of 13 amino acids. The CDR3 DNA reads TGTGCCAGCAGTGTGGGAGATAACACTGAAGCTTTCTTT. This sequence encodes CASSVGDNTEAFF.

The chain combines TRBV19 with TRBJ2-3; no definite D call. The germline CDR1 and CDR2 sequences are LNHDA and SQIVND (reference sequence). This CDR3 contains 14 residues. V lost 2 bases and J 0 bases, leaving 6 bases between the germline ends. CDR3 DNA: TGTGCCAGTAGTATAATCTCTAGCACAGATACGCAGTATTTT. Protein product: CASSIISSTDTQYF.

This clone was recorded once. The V call is TRBV5-1, the J call TRBJ2-5; D might be TRBD1 (5 bases). V lost 6 bases, J lost 4 bases, and 10 bases lay in between. The germline gives CDR1 SGHRS, CDR2 YFSETQ. The CDR3 has 12 amino acids. The CDR3 DNA is TGCGCCAGCACCCCCCAGGGAGAGACCCAGTACTTC. As protein: CASTPQGETQYF.

This sequence joins TRBV19 and TRBJ1-5; 9 positions match TRBD1. Trimming cost V 7 bases and J 7 bases; bases outside gene matches: 11. This CDR3 spans 15 amino acids. CDR1 is LNHDA, CDR2 SQIVND, per germline (reference sequence). CDR3 sequence reads: CASKPGQGGWQPQHF. Written as DNA, the CDR3 is TGTGCCAGTAAACCGGGACAGGGAGGGTGGCAGCCCCAGCATTTT.

The chain employs TRBV6-5 and TRBJ2-7; tentative D call: TRBD2 (5 bases). Germline V gene sequence: CDR1 MNHEY, CDR2 SVGAGI. V lost 5 bases to trimming and J lost 4 bases, with 15 bases between them. The CDR3 extends over 14 amino acids. CDR3 amino acids: CASSPLGSGYEQYV. The CDR3 DNA reads as TGTGCCAGCAGTCCCCTAGGGTCGGGATACGAGCAGTACGTC.

The J gene is TRBJ1-5, the V gene TRBV28; D perhaps matches TRBD1 (5 bases). Germline-derived CDR1 and CDR2 are MDHEN and SYDVKM. The CDR3 is made up of 17 amino acids. The V end was cut by 6 bases, the J end by 0 bases, with 18 bases between. DNA for the CDR3: TGTGCCAGCAGCCAGAGGCGGGGGATCAATAGCAATCAGCCCCAGCATTTT. Translation: CASSQRRGINSNQPQHF.

The rearrangement uses TRBV6-1 and TRBJ1-2, with D possibly matching TRBD1 (6 bases). V was cut by 2 bases and J by 8 bases, with 18 bases left in between. The germline V gene has CDR1 MNHNS and CDR2 SASEGT. The CDR3 has 15 residues. CDR3 sequence (DNA): TGTGCCAGCAGTGAAACCCCCCGGGACATCTACGGCTACACCTTC. This codes for CASSETPRDIYGYTF.

The genes are TRBV5-4 and TRBJ1-6, with TRBD1 as a possible D gene (6 bases). Germline assignment: CDR1 SGHNT and CDR2 YYREEE (reference sequence). The V gene lost 4 bases and the J gene lost 6 bases, with 11 bases spanning the gap. The CDR3 is made up of 14 amino acids. The CDR3 region is CASSLDRFNSPLHF. In nucleotides, the CDR3 is TGTGCCAGCAGCCTGGACAGATTTAATTCACCCCTCCACTTT.

The chain has TRBV5-4 and TRBJ2-5; 9 nucleotides agree with TRBD2. The CDR3 contains 16 residues. The germline gives CDR1 SGHNT, CDR2 YYREEE (reference sequence). V was clipped by 4 bases and J by 5 bases; unmatched bases: 12. CDR3 residues: CASSPGGGGAFETQYF. CDR3 in DNA: TGTGCCAGCAGCCCAGGAGGCGGGGGGGCTTTTGAGACCCAGTACTTC. The variable domain in full, completed from reference TRBV5-4 and TRBJ2-5, reads ETGVTQSPTHLIKTRGQQVTLRCSSQSGHNTVSWYQQALGQGPQFIFQYYREEENGRGNFPPRFSGLQFPNYSSELNVNALELDDSALYLCASSPGGGGAFETQYFGPGTRLLVL.

The rearrangement links TRBV2 to TRBJ2-2; D gene uncertain. Germline V gene sequence: CDR1 SNHLY, CDR2 FYNNEI. The CDR3 sequence is 14 residues long. V lost 4 bases to trimming and J lost 6 bases, with 12 bases between them. The CDR3 sequence: CASSVYGEAGELFF. In DNA, the CDR3 is TGTGCCAGCAGTGTGTACGGCGAGGCCGGGGAGCTGTTTTTT.

CDR3 loop: CASSSLAGPTDTQYF. The CDR3 nucleotides are TGTGCCAGCAGCTCCCTAGCGGGGCCCACAGATACGCAGTATTTT. V and J are TRBV7-2 and TRBJ2-3, with TRBD2 matching over 9 bases. The CDR3 loop spans 15 amino acids. After removal of 4 bases from V and 2 bases from J, the junction contained 4 bases not matched to a gene. In germline, CDR1 is SGHTA, CDR2 FQGNSA.

This chain connects TRBV28 to TRBJ2-2; 9 bases match TRBD2. Germline V lookup: CDR1 MDHEN, CDR2 SYDVKM. The V segment lost 3 bases and the J segment 7 bases; nucleotides outside the gene matches: 9. CDR3 length: 16 residues. In DNA form, the CDR3 reads TGTGCCAGCAGTTTTGGCGGGGGGGCCGAGAGCGGGGAGCTGTTTTTT. Translation gives CASSFGGGAESGELFF. Filled out from reference TRBV28 and TRBJ2-2, the complete variable domain reads DVKVTQSSRYLVKRTGEKVFLECVQDMDHENMFWYRQDPGLGLRLIYFSYDVKMKEKGDIPEGYSVSREKKERFSLILESASTNQTSMYLCASSFGGGAESGELFFGEGSRLTVL.

The chain employs TRBV15 and TRBJ2-7; TRBD1 matches 7 bases. V shed 8 bases and J 1 base; nucleotides not matched to a gene: 5. CDR1 is LNHNV and CDR2 is YYDKDF in the germline V gene (reference sequence). The CDR3 extends over 13 amino acids. The CDR3: CATRDSGSYEQYV. In DNA form, the CDR3 reads TGTGCCACCCGGGACAGCGGATCCTACGAGCAGTACGTC.

V is TRBV7-8 and J is TRBJ1-2; 7 positions agree with TRBD1. The CDR3 runs to 15 residues. The V gene's germline CDR1 is SGHVS and CDR2 FQNEAQ. V lost 0 bases, J lost 3 bases, and 4 bases stayed unmatched. The CDR3 here is CASSLARTGHYGYTF. CDR3 sequence (DNA): TGTGCCAGCAGCTTAGCGCGGACAGGACACTATGGCTACACCTTC.

The chain links TRBV7-8 to TRBJ2-1; D may be TRBD2 (6 bases). With 5 bases removed from V and 0 bases from J, the gap between germline ends came to 17 bases. Germline lookup yields CDR1 SGHVS and CDR2 FQNEAQ. The CDR3 length is 17 residues. CDR3: CASSPEIIGSSYNEQFF. In DNA form, the CDR3 reads TGTGCCAGCAGCCCCGAAATCATCGGGAGCTCCTACAATGAGCAGTTCTTC.

This clone was detected only a few times. The rearrangement joins TRBV6-1 to TRBJ1-1, with TRBD1 matching 11 bases. The CDR3 contains 14 residues. The V gene's germline CDR1 is MNHNS and CDR2 SASEGT. Trimming removed 11 bases from V and 5 bases from J; junction bases left unmatched: 10. The CDR3 protein is CAGSLGQGGTEAFF. The CDR3 bases are TGTGCCGGGTCCCTGGGACAGGGGGGAACTGAAGCTTTCTTT.

This rearrangement joins TRBV6-1 to TRBJ2-2; 12 bases align to TRBD2. The germline gives CDR1 MNHNS, CDR2 SASEGT. J gave up 4 bases and V 11 bases, and 8 bases lay outside the gene matches. The CDR3 has 15 residues. The CDR3 DNA is TGTGCCGCAAGGACTAGCGGGGCGGGCACCGGGGAGCTGTTTTTT. The encoded protein is CAARTSGAGTGELFF.